There are a few counts of the clone carrying this T cell receptor (beta chain). Its matching antigen is unknown. TCRdb reprocessed the 5' RACE reads with MiXCR, giving one entry per CDR3 protein. The sample lists 470,000 or so distinct CDR3 sequences, about 18% occurring once. This entry belongs to a study of T-cell memory formation after mild COVID-19. General study results and limits: Some clones that responded were present in memory (sampled pre-infection), which suggests cross-reactive memory joined. Among CD4+ contracting clones, most were CM and EM, and CD8+ ones EMRA.

V was shortened by 0 bases and J by 4 bases, with 19 bases between the two germline ends. The CDR3 is 17 residues long. Germline lookup yields CDR1 LGHNA and CDR2 YSLEER. Sequenced: PBMCs or a T cell subset sorted from them (not recorded which). The chain links TRBV4-3 to TRBJ2-7; D is perhaps TRBD2 (6 bases). This TCR came from an adult woman who had mild COVID-19 (a few samples of this study predate the infection). Cell type and time point are not known. In DNA form, the CDR3 reads TGCGCCAGCAGCCAAGATCTCGCCGGCGGGAAGGTTTACGAGCAGTACTTC. It codes for CASSQDLAGGKVYEQYF.